This T cell receptor beta chain was recorded in a study of monozygotic twins with inflammatory bowel disease. TCRdb reprocessed the 5' RACE reads, keeping one entry per CDR3 protein, no DNA. Its listing shows approximately 110,000 distinct CDR3 sequences. The CDR3 totals 16 residues. Germline V gives CDR1 SGHDT, CDR2 YYEEEE. The chain couples TRBV5-6 to TRBJ1-3. Sequencing was performed on blood. The receptor's source is a human donor with ulcerative colitis or Crohn's disease, or a healthy co-twin of an affected twin (not recorded which). The CDR3 sequence: CASSLISGISGNTIYF.